These 20 T cell receptor beta chains were sequenced from one sample in a study of high-grade serous ovarian cancer treatment subgroups. Tumor samples were obtained before definitive surgery or chemotherapy. Clones were sequenced by immunoSEQ multiplex PCR, and TCRdb holds only the in-frame ones, with some missing. This table holds some 3,000 clones, roughly 60% found once. The sequencing sample was made of tumor tissue. The receptors come from a human donor with high-grade serous ovarian cancer.

The rearrangement links TRBV6-1 to TRBJ2-7; TRBD1 or TRBD2 may be the D gene (6 bases each). The CDR3 covers 12 residues. Trimming took off 7 bases at V and 4 bases at J, with 11 bases between the two ends. Germline CDR1 reads MNHNS; CDR2 reads SASEGT. CDR3 region: CASTGGQYEQYF. CDR3 coding DNA: TGTGCCAGCACTGGGGGGCAATACGAGCAGTACTTC.

This chain links TRBV18 with TRBJ2-6, with D maybe TRBD1 (5 bases). Trimming removed 3 bases from V and 3 bases from J, with 6 bases in between. The CDR3 totals 14 residues. Germline CDR1 reads KGHSH; CDR2 reads LQKENI. CDR3 DNA: TGTGCCAGCTCACCTCAGGGTGGGGCCAACGTCCTGACTTTC. Translating it yields CASSPQGGANVLTF. Supplemented by reference TRBV18 and TRBJ2-6, the full variable domain reads NAGVMQNPRHLVRRRGQEARLRCSPMKGHSHVYWYRQLPEEGLKFMVYLQKENIIDESGMPKERFSAEFPKEGPSILRIQQVVRGDSAAYFCASSPQGGANVLTFGAGSRLTVL.

The genes are TRBV9 and TRBJ1-2; 10 bases match TRBD1. CDR1 is SGDLS and CDR2 is YYNGEE in the germline V gene. V was clipped by 3 bases and J by 5 bases; unmatched bases: 7. This CDR3 has 15 amino acids. CDR3 in amino acids: CASSATGTGDYGYTF. The CDR3 DNA reads TGTGCCAGCAGCGCGACCGGGACAGGGGATTATGGCTACACCTTC.

The rearrangement links TRBV23-1 to TRBJ1-1; the D is unclear. TRBV23-1 is flagged as an ORF with uncertain function. Deletions cut 0 bases from V and 4 bases from J, with 12 bases between. This CDR3 has 15 amino acids. The CDR3 DNA reads as TGCGCCAGCAGTCAATCGGTCAGAGGCTGCACTGAAGCTTTCTTT. Translating it yields CASSQSVRGCTEAFF.

The chain carries TRBV28 and TRBJ1-1, with D maybe TRBD1 (6 bases). CDR1 and CDR2 (germline): MDHEN, SYDVKM. V gave up 6 bases and J gave up 5 bases, with 16 bases separating them. The CDR3 length is 14 residues. CDR3 nucleotides: TGTGCCAGCAGCCCTGGAGACAGGAGAACTGAAGCTTTCTTT. Translated: CASSPGDRRTEAFF.

The V call is TRBV14, the J call TRBJ2-1; 12 bases are shared with TRBD2. J lost 5 bases, V lost 0 bases, and 5 bases had no gene match. This CDR3 spans 17 amino acids. Germline V gene sequence: CDR1 SGHDN, CDR2 FVKESK. Here the CDR3 reads CASSQELGLAGNNEQFF. The CDR3 bases are TGTGCCAGCAGCCAAGAACTGGGACTAGCGGGCAACAATGAGCAGTTCTTC.

J is TRBJ2-1 and V is TRBV15; D possibly corresponds to TRBD2 (5 bases). The CDR3 covers 16 residues. V gave up 0 bases and J gave up 6 bases, with 15 bases separating them. The germline gives CDR1 LNHNV, CDR2 YYDKDF (reference sequence). The CDR3: CATSRDLPGSGNEQFF. The CDR3 DNA sequence: TGTGCCACCAGCAGAGATCTCCCGGGATCCGGCAATGAGCAGTTCTTC.

This chain joins TRBV7-2 and TRBJ1-5; TRBD1 is a possible D gene (5 bases). Trimming shortened V by 1 base and J by 3 bases, and 13 bases separated the two germline ends. The germline CDR1 and CDR2 sequences are SGHTA and FQGNSA. The CDR3 is 16 amino acids. CDR3 sequence (DNA): TGTGCCAGCAGCTTAGGGTCTATGGGGACCAATCAGCCCCAGCATTTT. Amino acids: CASSLGSMGTNQPQHF.

V and J are TRBV6-5 and TRBJ1-5, with D possibly being TRBD1 (6 bases). V was cut by 6 bases and J by 7 bases, with 13 bases left in between. The CDR3 is 13 residues long. Germline CDR1 MNHEY, CDR2 SVGAGI. The CDR3 DNA is TGTGCCAGCAGCTCCCAAGGGGGGCAGCCCCAGCATTTT. As protein: CASSSQGGQPQHF.

This chain links TRBV11-3 with TRBJ2-5; D perhaps matches TRBD1 (6 bases). CDR1 is SGHNT and CDR2 is YENEEA in the germline V gene. Trimming removed 5 bases at V and 3 bases at J, with 13 bases between. The CDR3 covers 14 residues. The CDR3 here is CASSRTVGKETQYF. As DNA, the CDR3 is TGTGCCAGCAGCCGGACAGTGGGCAAAGAGACCCAGTACTTC. Complete variable domain (other parts from reference TRBV11-3 and TRBJ2-5): EAGVVQSPRYKIIEKKQPVAFWCNPISGHNTLYWYLQNLGQGPELLIRYENEEAVDDSQLPKDRFSAERLKGVDSTLKIQPAELGDSAVYLCASSRTVGKETQYFGPGTRLLVL.

The gene calls are TRBV30 and TRBJ1-4; no reliable D call. CDR1 and CDR2 (germline): GTSNPN, SVGIG (reference sequence). V was cut by 4 bases and J by 4 bases, with 10 bases left in between. The CDR3 is made up of 13 amino acids. CDR3 loop: CAWMIGDNEKLFF. In DNA, the CDR3 is TGTGCCTGGATGATCGGTGATAATGAAAAACTGTTTTTT.

Only one count was recorded for this clone. V usage is TRBV14 and J usage is TRBJ1-4; no clear D gene. The germline V gene has CDR1 SGHDN and CDR2 FVKESK. The CDR3 has 17 residues. V shed 1 base and J shed 8 bases, with 20 bases lying between them. CDR3 loop: CASSQGGGELRGEKLFF. The CDR3 DNA reads as TGTGCCAGCAGCCAAGGGGGAGGAGAGCTTCGAGGAGAAAAACTGTTTTTT. The variable domain in full, with the rest retrieved from reference TRBV14 and TRBJ1-4, is EAGVTQFPSHSVIEKGQTVTLRCDPISGHDNLYWYRRVMGKEIKFLLHFVKESKQDESGMPNNRFLAERTGGTYSTLKVQPAELEDSGVYFCASSQGGGELRGEKLFFGSGTQLSVL.

The chain has TRBV7-2 and TRBJ2-7; 10 positions match TRBD2. The V gene end was trimmed by 6 bases and the J gene end by 1 base; junction bases not matched to a gene: 3. The germline gives CDR1 SGHTA, CDR2 FQGNSA. There are 14 residues in the CDR3. The DNA of the CDR3 is TGTGCCAGCAGTCGGACTAGCGGATCCTACGAGCAGTACTTC. This encodes CASSRTSGSYEQYF.

CDR3 coding DNA: TGTGCCAGCAGTTCGAAACGGAACACTGAAGCTTTCTTT. It translates to CASSSKRNTEAFF. This rearrangement joins TRBV7-3 to TRBJ1-1, with no clear D. The V and J ends lost 6 bases and 1 base respectively, with 9 bases between them. The CDR3 consists of 13 residues. CDR1 is SGHTA and CDR2 is FQGTGA in the germline V gene.

With respect to this clone: At one end the junction does not follow the germline gene, possibly because of a read error. The CDR3 region is CASSGTSGGDF. CDR3 coding DNA: TGTGCCAGCAGCGGGACTAGCGGGGGGGATTTT. This chain joins TRBV9 and TRBJ2-3; 15 bases agree with TRBD2. Germline V gene lookup returns CDR1 SGDLS and CDR2 YYNGEE. CDR3 size: 11 residues. The entire variable domain, with the rest obtained from reference TRBV9 and TRBJ2-3, is as follows: DSGVTQTPKHLITATGQRVTLRCSPRSGDLSVYWYQQSLDQGLQFLIQYYNGEERAKGNILERFSAQQFPDLHSELNLSSLELGDSALYFCASSGTSGGDFGPGTRLTVL.

The chain combines TRBV30 with TRBJ1-4; D is ambiguous. V lost 0 bases to trimming and J lost 7 bases, with 9 bases between them. The CDR3 has 13 residues. From germline, CDR1 is GTSNPN and CDR2 SVGIG (reference sequence). The CDR3 coding sequence is TGTGCCTGGAGTGTATTATCTGGTGAAAAACTGTTTTTT. This encodes CAWSVLSGEKLFF.

This clone was detected a few times. CDR3 bases: TGTGCCAGCAGTTTACCGCAGACGCAGGGCGGCTACACCTTC. Protein product: CASSLPQTQGGYTF. The chain uses TRBV28 and TRBJ1-2; D is perhaps TRBD1 (5 bases). Trimming pared 2 bases from V and 8 bases from J, leaving 15 bases between. Looked up from germline, CDR1 is MDHEN and CDR2 is SYDVKM. The CDR3 is 14 residues long.

In its sample, this clone was seen a few times. The chain has TRBV11-2 and TRBJ1-1; unclear D gene. In germline, CDR1 is SGHAT, CDR2 FQNNGV. The CDR3 contains 12 residues. Deletions cut 8 bases from V and 7 bases from J, with 14 bases between. DNA of the CDR3: TGTGCCAGCCGGACCGGAGGAAGTGAAGCTTTCTTT. Translating gives CASRTGGSEAFF. Together with reference TRBV11-2 and TRBJ1-1, the CDR3 gives the full variable domain: EAGVAQSPRYKIIEKRQSVAFWCNPISGHATLYWYQQILGQGPKLLIQFQNNGVVDDSQLPKDRFSAERLKGVDSTLKIQPAKLEDSAVYLCASRTGGSEAFFGQGTRLTVV.

The chain couples TRBV7-2 to TRBJ2-3; possible D gene TRBD2, 5 bases. The CDR3 is 14 amino acids. Per the germline V gene, CDR1 is SGHTA and CDR2 is FQGNSA. V shed 8 bases and J shed 2 bases, with 14 bases lying between them. The CDR3 here is CASGPWEFTDTQYF. The CDR3 DNA sequence: TGTGCCAGCGGCCCGTGGGAGTTCACAGATACGCAGTATTTT.

The V gene is TRBV7-9, the J gene TRBJ2-5; maybe TRBD1 (6 bases). Germline loops: CDR1 SEHNR, CDR2 FQNEAQ (reference sequence). The CDR3 spans 15 residues. The germline V and J ends were trimmed by 2 bases and 5 bases, with 15 bases remaining between them. The DNA of the CDR3 is TGTGCCAGCAGCTTATACGGAACAGGGACGGAGACCCAGTACTTC. Protein sequence: CASSLYGTGTETQYF.